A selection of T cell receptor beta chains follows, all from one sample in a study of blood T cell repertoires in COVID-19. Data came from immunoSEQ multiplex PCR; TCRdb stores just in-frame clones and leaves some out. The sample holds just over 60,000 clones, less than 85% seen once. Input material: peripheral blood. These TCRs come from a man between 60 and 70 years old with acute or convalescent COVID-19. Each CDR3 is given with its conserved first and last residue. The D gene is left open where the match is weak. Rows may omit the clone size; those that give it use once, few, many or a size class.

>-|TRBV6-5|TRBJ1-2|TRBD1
TGTGCCAGCAGGCAGACAGGGGGCGGCTACACCTTC
CASRQTGGGYTF
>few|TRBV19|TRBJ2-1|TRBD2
TGTGCCAGTAGGCCCTATAGCGGGAGTGCCTACAATGAGCAGTTCTTC
CASRPYSGSAYNEQFF
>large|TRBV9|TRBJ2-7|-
TGTGCCAGCAGCCCCGGTCCTTGGTACGAGCAGTACTTC
CASSPGPWYEQYF
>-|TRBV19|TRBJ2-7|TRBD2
TGTGCCAGTAGTGCCACTAGCGGAGCCTCCTACGAGCAGTACTTC
CASSATSGASYEQYF
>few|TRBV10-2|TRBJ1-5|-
TGCGCCACCTCCTCAGCGGATGGCAATCAGCCCCAGCATTTT
CATSSADGNQPQHF
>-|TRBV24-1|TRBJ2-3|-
TGTGCCACCTCCTATGGCAGGGATACAGATACGCAGTATTTT
CATSYGRDTDTQYF
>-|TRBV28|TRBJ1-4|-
TGTGCCAGCAGTTCCACCGGGACATCAAAACTGTTTTTT
CASSSTGTSKLFF
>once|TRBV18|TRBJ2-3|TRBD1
TGTGCCAGCTCGCCGGACAGGGGCGCAGATACGCAGTATTTT
CASSPDRGADTQYF
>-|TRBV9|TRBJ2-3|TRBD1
TGTGCCAGCAGCCCCCGGACAGGGGTAAAAGATACGCAGTATTTT
CASSPRTGVKDTQYF
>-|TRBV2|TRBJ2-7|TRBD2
TGTGCCAGCAGTGAGCAGGGACTAGAAGCTCCCGAGCAGTACTTC
CASSEQGLEAPEQYF
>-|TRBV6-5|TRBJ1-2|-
TGTGCCAGCAGTCGCGGGGGACCGAGCTATGGCTACACCTTC
CASSRGGPSYGYTF
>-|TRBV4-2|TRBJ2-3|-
TGTGCCAGCAGCCAAGATCCGCGGGGCACAGATACGCAGTATTTT
CASSQDPRGTDTQYF
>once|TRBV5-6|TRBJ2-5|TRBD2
TGTGCCAGCAGCCCGCTCAGCGGGAGTCTAGAGACCCAGTACTTC
CASSPLSGSLETQYF
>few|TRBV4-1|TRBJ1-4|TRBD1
TGCGCCAGCAGCCAAGATGAATCAGGGGGAAGGGAAAAACTGTTTTTT
CASSQDESGGREKLFF
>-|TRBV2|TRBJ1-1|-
TGTGCCAGCAGTCAGAAGGGGATTGGGGCTTTCTTT
CASSQKGIGAFF
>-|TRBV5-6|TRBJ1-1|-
TGTGCCAGCAACCATGGGGACATCCGGGACACTGAAGCTTTCTTT
CASNHGDIRDTEAFF
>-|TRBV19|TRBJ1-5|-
TGTGCCAGTAGGACACCCGGAGGGGCGAGTCAGCCCCAGCATTTT
CASRTPGGASQPQHF
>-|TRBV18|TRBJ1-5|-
TGTGCCAGCTCACTCTCGCAGTCCAATCAGCCCCAGCATTTT
CASSLSQSNQPQHF
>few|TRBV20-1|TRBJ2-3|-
TGCAGTGCTAGCTCTAGAGATACGCAGTATTTT
CSASSRDTQYF
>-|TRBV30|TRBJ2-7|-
TGTGCCTGGAGTACAAACTACAGGGTCGAGCAGTACTTC
CAWSTNYRVEQYF
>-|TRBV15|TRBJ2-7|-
TGTGCCACCAGCAGAGATCGTACAGTCTACGAGCAGTACTTC
CATSRDRTVYEQYF
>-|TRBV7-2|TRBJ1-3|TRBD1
TGTGCCAGCAGTCTTGAGGGGGCGACTGGAAACACCATATATTTT
CASSLEGATGNTIYF